Listed here is a single T cell receptor beta chain. Its antigen is still unknown. The time point: pre-treatment sample, taken before nivolumab and TIL therapy. Most excised metastases sampled were pleural nodules or supraclavicular lymph nodes. Adults with stage 4 NSCLC were enrolled in a phase I trial. The data derive from a study of TIL therapy for anti-PD-1-resistant metastatic lung cancer. Regarding the study as a whole: TIL cultures after expansion showed higher clonality and lower diversity than baseline tumor (median about 6% vs 30%). Many TIL product clones were absent from baseline tumor, suggesting clonal contraction.

V dropped 8 bases and J dropped 4; count of bases not matched to a gene: 13. This CDR3 comprises 15 residues. Germline V gives CDR1 SNHLY, CDR2 FYNNEI. Sequencing used immunoSEQ v3. Clones were sequenced by immunoSEQ multiplex PCR, and TCRdb holds only the in-frame ones, with some missing. Among 6,200 or so clones listed, around 69% were seen once. The sequence derives from a person aged 25 to 85 with non-small cell lung cancer. Source: tumor tissue, taken at baseline. The chain uses TRBV2 and TRBJ2-5; the match to TRBD2 covers 7 bases. This CDR3 is CASVESRGGRETQYF. CDR3 bases: TGTGCCAGCGTAGAAAGTAGGGGAGGGCGAGAGACCCAGTACTTC.